Shown below are 16 T cell receptor beta chains from a single sample sequenced in a study (dated by TCRdb to between 2015 and 2016). Library prep was done by 5' RACE. For sequencing, an Illumina MiSeq was employed. TCRdb reprocessed the public reads (quality trimming at Q25 with fastp, clone calling with MiXCR) and kept in-frame beta chains. Merged by CDR3 protein, the rows form single entries marked with the most common genes and DNA. For this sample the table gives 45,000 to 55,000 distinct CDR3 sequences, of which more than 20% were detected only once. 2.5% to 4% of the sample lies in the top ten. The sample consisted of tumor-infiltrating naive CD4+ T cells sorted from the breast tumor. The cell subset or site label, as the study defines it: naive CD4+ T cells, CD4+CD45RA+CD25-. The receptors originated from a female donor with breast cancer.

In its sample, this clonotype was seen many times. The chain joins TRBV12-3 or TRBV12-4 to TRBJ2-2, with D uncertain. The V end lost 4 bases, the J end lost 7 bases, and 7 bases lay between the germline ends. This CDR3 region has 12 residues. The CDR3 DNA is TGTGCCAGCAGTTCAGGATTCGGGGAGCTGTTTTTT. This translates into CASSSGFGELFF.

This clonotype was seen more than once but under ten times. The V call is TRBV5-1, the J call TRBJ1-1; no reliable D call. This CDR3 spans 15 amino acids. Between the trimmed V and J ends, which lost 4 bases and 1 base, there was a span of 14 bases. From germline, CDR1 is SGHRS and CDR2 YFSETQ. The CDR3: CASSPGPAPNTEAFF. CDR3 DNA sequence: TGCGCCAGCAGCCCCGGACCGGCCCCGAACACTGAAGCTTTCTTT.

This clonotype was seen at least ten times. V usage is TRBV12-3 or TRBV12-4 and J usage is TRBJ1-5, with 7 bases that match TRBD1. The CDR3 runs to 13 residues. Trimming took 5 bases from V and 6 from J; bases not matched to a gene: 4. The CDR3 DNA is TGTGCCAGCAGTCTCGGGGACAGTCAGCCCCAGCATTTT. Protein: CASSLGDSQPQHF.

The chain has TRBV4-2 and TRBJ1-4; 7 positions agree with TRBD1. V lost 10 bases and J lost 5; bases outside the gene matches: 13. The CDR3 loop spans 15 amino acids. Germline V gene lookup returns CDR1 LGHNA and CDR2 YNFKEQ. In DNA, the CDR3 is TGTGCCACCTCACCCCAGGAGGGGGCGAATGAAAAACTGTTTTTT. Residues: CATSPQEGANEKLFF.

The sample holds a few counts of this clonotype. J is TRBJ2-3 and V is TRBV20-1, with D perhaps matching TRBD2 (5 bases). Germline values: CDR1 DFQATT, CDR2 SNEGSKA (reference sequence). The CDR3 covers 15 residues. The V end was cut by 2 bases, the J end by 2 bases, with 14 bases between. This CDR3 is CSARMPGRNTDTQYF. DNA of the CDR3: TGCAGTGCTAGAATGCCTGGGAGAAACACAGATACGCAGTATTTT.

The V gene is TRBV6-5, the J gene TRBJ1-5; TRBD1 is a possible D gene (5 bases). Germline-derived CDR1 and CDR2 are MNHEY and SVGAGI. Trimming cost V 5 bases and J 5 bases, with 13 bases left between them. CDR3 length: 14 amino acids. This CDR3 is CASSRRDQDQPQHF. In nucleotides, the CDR3 is TGTGCCAGCAGTCGCCGGGACCAGGATCAGCCCCAGCATTTT.

This clonotype came up a few times. The rearrangement links TRBV6-5 to TRBJ2-3; weak D call: TRBD2 (7 bases). V lost 1 base, J lost 3 bases, and 14 bases lay in between. Germline loops: CDR1 MNHEY, CDR2 SVGAGI. This CDR3 is 16 amino acids long. The CDR3 DNA is TGTGCCAGCAGTTACTTGGGCGGGGGCAGAACAGATACGCAGTATTTT. Translated: CASSYLGGGRTDTQYF.

Many counts were recorded for this clonotype. The chain combines TRBV7-2 with TRBJ1-2; D is unclear. Germline CDR1 reads SGHTA; CDR2 reads FQGNSA. This CDR3 is 10 amino acids long. V lost 8 bases and J 7 bases, leaving 8 bases between the germline ends. The CDR3 region is CASPRGGYTF. The CDR3 region has the DNA TGTGCCAGCCCCCGTGGTGGCTACACCTTC.

This clonotype was picked up a small number of times. The V call is TRBV7-9, the J call TRBJ2-3, with D uncertain. The CDR3 is 13 residues long. Germline V lookup: CDR1 SEHNR, CDR2 FQNEAQ (reference sequence). Trimming left V 7 bases short and J 6 bases short, with 14 bases between. As DNA, the CDR3 is TGTGCCAGCAAAGGCCCGATGGGGGATACGCAGTATTTT. This encodes CASKGPMGDTQYF.

The chain is built from TRBV28 and TRBJ1-2; D is undetermined. The length of the CDR3 is 12 residues. V gave up 4 bases and J gave up 4 bases, with 7 bases separating them. Germline V gene lookup returns CDR1 MDHEN and CDR2 SYDVKM. CDR3 protein: CASSSQAYGYTF. The CDR3 DNA is TGTGCCAGCAGTTCCCAAGCCTATGGCTACACCTTC.

This clonotype was picked up many times. This chain links TRBV10-3 with TRBJ2-7; 11 bases map to TRBD2. Germline V gives CDR1 ENHRY, CDR2 SYGVKD. The J segment lost 1 base and the V segment lost 6 bases, leaving 5 bases of the junction unmatched. The CDR3 runs to 15 residues. The CDR3: CAIRGGLADSYEQYF. The CDR3 coding sequence is TGTGCCATCAGAGGGGGACTAGCGGATTCCTACGAGCAGTACTTC.

This chain connects TRBV5-1 to TRBJ1-2; 11 nucleotides match TRBD1. CDR1 and CDR2 from the germline V gene are SGHRS and YFSETQ. V shed 4 bases, J shed 6 bases, and the junction held 8 bases outside the gene matches. The CDR3 runs to 15 residues. CDR3 amino acids: CASSASGTGGHGYTF. For the CDR3, the DNA is TGCGCCAGCAGCGCGTCCGGGACAGGGGGGCATGGCTACACCTTC.

This clonotype has just a few counts. V is TRBV20-1 and J is TRBJ1-2; 7 nucleotides agree with TRBD1. The germline V gene encodes CDR1 DFQATT and CDR2 SNEGSKA (reference sequence). The CDR3 is 13 residues long. Unmatched junction bases numbered 12, after V lost 6 bases and J lost 8 bases. The DNA of the CDR3 is TGCAGTGCGATCCGAGGGGGCGCTCGCGGCTACACCTTC. Its protein is CSAIRGGARGYTF.

Comment on this clonotype: Relative to the germline gene, one junction end is altered; a read error may explain this. Written as DNA, the CDR3 is TGCGCCCGCAGCCTGCCGGGACCGGGTCTAAACGAGCAGTACTTC. Translation gives CARSLPGPGLNEQYF. This chain links TRBV4-1 with TRBJ2-7, with D perhaps assigned TRBD1 or TRBD2 (5 bases each). CDR1 is MGHRA and CDR2 is YSYEKL in the germline V gene. The CDR3 consists of 15 residues.

The chain employs TRBV5-1 and TRBJ1-5, with 8 bases aligning to TRBD1. From germline, CDR1 is SGHRS and CDR2 YFSETQ. The CDR3 extends over 14 amino acids. V lost 4 bases to trimming and J lost 5 bases; unmatched junction nucleotides: 5. The DNA for the CDR3 is TGCGCCAGCAGCCAACAGGGGGGAGATCAGCCCCAGCATTTT. Amino acid sequence: CASSQQGGDQPQHF.

This clonotype was recorded a few times. The V gene is TRBV5-5, the J gene TRBJ2-3; 9 nucleotides align to TRBD1. The CDR3 has 17 residues. Trimming took 1 base from V and 5 from J; bases not matched to a gene: 11. CDR1 is SGHKS, CDR2 YYEKEE, per germline (reference sequence). CDR3 residues: CASSLYLPGQGGDTQYF. The CDR3 DNA reads as TGTGCCAGCAGCTTGTACTTACCGGGACAGGGTGGAGATACGCAGTATTTT.